This TCR beta chain was documented in a study of cytomegalovirus exposure and HLA in healthy donors. On the study more broadly: A later analysis reported the 120 or so validation repertoires used the same platform as the 500 to 800 first-cohort repertoires.

To note about this clone: Its antigen is still unknown.

This CDR3 contains 16 residues. Germline CDR1 is LGHNA and CDR2 is YSLEER. The V end was cut by 0 bases, the J end by 8 bases, with 16 bases between. The table came from immunoSEQ multiplex PCR; TCRdb's copy has only in-frame clones and leaves some out. The table lists 150,000 to 200,000 clones, about 85% of them singletons. Study results and caveats: The study listed approximately 160 cytomegalovirus-associated TCR beta chains.

The sequenced material came from PBMCs. The sequence came from a man aged 30 to 39 in good health and CMV-seropositive. The chain uses TRBV4-3 and TRBJ1-4; no firm D call. The CDR3 here is CASSQDRGPDTEKLFF. The CDR3 DNA sequence: TGCGCCAGCAGCCAAGATCGAGGCCCCGATACGGAAAAACTGTTTTTT.